The T cell receptor beta chain under discussion was sequenced for a study of T cells after yellow fever vaccination. Turning to the study itself: Each low-cell-number fraction was prepared by means of SMART-Seq v4 Ultra Low Input.

This clonotype has ten or more counts. Antigen specificity is unknown. A 5'RACE template-switching step, the method used to make TCR cDNA, added a universal primer site and UMIs. TCRdb fed the 5' RACE reads into MiXCR, producing one record per CDR3 protein. Seen here are over 300,000 distinct CDR3 sequences, over 4% observed once, and the top ten hold 20% to 25%. Study observations and caveats: Contaminating bulk clonotypes could be abundant in FACS-sorted repertoires. Clones that expanded after primary vaccination mostly reappeared after the booster (just over 95% CD4, 70% to 90% CD8).

Germline V gene lookup returns CDR1 LNHNV and CDR2 YYDKDF (reference sequence). The CDR3 totals 16 residues. The germline V and J ends were trimmed by 0 bases and 7 bases, with 13 bases remaining between them. The sequencing used PBMCs, collected 5 days after the yellow fever booster vaccination. This clonotype was obtained from a man between 18 and 29 years old who received the YFV17D yellow fever vaccine. This chain uses TRBV15 with TRBJ1-6; D may be TRBD1 (5 bases). DNA of the CDR3: TGTGCCACCAGCAGAGATCAGACAGTTCCGAATTCACCCCTCCACTTT. It specifies CATSRDQTVPNSPLHF.